Following are 21 T cell receptor beta chains from one sample sequenced in a study of blood T cell repertoires in COVID-19. Produced via immunoSEQ multiplex PCR; TCRdb's table is partial and in-frame only. The sample includes over 150,000 clones, around 74% seen only once; the top ten take 3.7%. Sequenced input: peripheral blood. These receptors all stem from an elderly woman with acute or convalescent COVID-19.

The chain carries TRBV4-2 and TRBJ2-5, with TRBD2 matching over 15 bases. Germline V gene sequence: CDR1 LGHNA, CDR2 YNFKEQ. The CDR3 spans 16 residues. The J segment lost 5 bases and the V segment lost 3 bases, leaving 4 bases of the junction unmatched. In DNA form, the CDR3 reads TGTGCCAGCAGCCACGGACTAGCGGGGGGGTTCGAGACCCAGTACTTC. Its protein is CASSHGLAGGFETQYF.

V and J are TRBV18 and TRBJ2-1, with a possible D match to TRBD1 (6 bases). Germline loops: CDR1 KGHSH, CDR2 LQKENI. The CDR3 is made up of 15 amino acids. V was clipped by 6 bases and J by 7 bases, with 19 bases between them. The CDR3 loop reads CASSPGKGDTNEQFF. The CDR3 region has the DNA TGTGCCAGCTCCCCGGGAAAGGGGGACACGAATGAGCAGTTCTTC.

The chain carries TRBV7-8 and TRBJ2-7; 7 nucleotides agree with TRBD2. This CDR3 has 16 residues. The germline V gene encodes CDR1 SGHVS and CDR2 FQNEAQ. With V trimmed by 5 bases and J by 0 bases, 10 bases remained unmatched. Here the CDR3 reads CASSKTGTTLSYEQYF. CDR3 bases: TGTGCCAGCAGCAAGACCGGGACTACCCTCTCCTACGAGCAGTACTTC.

This rearrangement joins TRBV19 to TRBJ1-5, with D perhaps TRBD1 (5 bases). Germline V gene sequence: CDR1 LNHDA, CDR2 SQIVND (reference sequence). This CDR3 has 15 amino acids. Trimming pared 1 base from V and 4 bases from J, leaving 11 bases between. In DNA, the CDR3 is TGTGCCAGTAGTATAGGACAGCCATTAAATCAGCCCCAGCATTTT. It codes for CASSIGQPLNQPQHF.

The rearrangement uses TRBV12-3 or TRBV12-4 and TRBJ1-1; D not certain. Trimming cost V 5 bases and J 10 bases, with 14 bases left between them. This CDR3 comprises 12 residues. CDR3: CASSLGVIGAFF. The CDR3, as DNA: TGTGCCAGCAGTCTGGGAGTGATAGGAGCTTTCTTT.

The chain carries TRBV29-1 and TRBJ1-2, with TRBD1 as a possible D gene (6 bases). Trimming removed 7 bases at V and 5 bases at J, with 23 bases between. The V gene's germline CDR1 is SQVTM and CDR2 ANQGSEA. The CDR3 covers 15 residues. The CDR3 DNA reads as TGCAGCGCTCTAGCAGGGGTTTCATACCCTTATGGCTACACCTTC. Translation: CSALAGVSYPYGYTF.

With respect to this clone: The junction differs from germline at one of its ends, possibly a read error. The CDR3 loop reads CASSAPGQLVF. As DNA, the CDR3 is TGCGCCAGCAGCGCTCCGGGACAGCTGGTCTTC. The chain uses TRBV10-1 and TRBJ2-1; TRBD1 matches 7 bases. The CDR3 is made up of 11 amino acids. Germline-derived CDR1 and CDR2 are WNHNN and SYGVQD (reference sequence).

The genes are TRBV30 and TRBJ2-5; possibly TRBD1 for D (5 bases). V gave up 3 bases and J gave up 5 bases, with 10 bases separating them. CDR1 is GTSNPN, CDR2 SVGIG, per germline (reference sequence). This CDR3 is 12 amino acids long. The CDR3 loop is CAWSQSGETQYF. CDR3 DNA sequence: TGTGCCTGGAGCCAGTCAGGGGAGACCCAGTACTTC. The full variable domain, in which reference TRBV30 and TRBJ2-5 provide the parts outside the CDR3, is SQTIHQWPATLVQPVGSPLSLECTVEGTSNPNLYWYRQAAGRGLQLLFYSVGIGQISSEVPQNLSASRPQDRQFILSSKKLLLSDSGFYLCAWSQSGETQYFGPGTRLLVL.

The chain couples TRBV7-2 to TRBJ1-2; D unresolved. From germline, CDR1 is SGHTA and CDR2 FQGNSA. The V and J ends lost 5 bases and 0 bases respectively, with 13 bases between them. The CDR3 length is 15 residues. CDR3 region: CASSPRRTANYGYTF. DNA for the CDR3: TGTGCCAGCAGCCCACGACGGACTGCTAACTATGGCTACACCTTC.

This chain links TRBV6-2 or TRBV6-3 with TRBJ2-5; a weak D match, TRBD1 (5 bases). The germline gives CDR1 MNHEY, CDR2 SVGEGT. V was trimmed by 2 bases and J by 3 bases, leaving 10 bases between them. The CDR3 totals 14 residues. This CDR3 is CASSYRGREETQYF. CDR3 sequence (DNA): TGTGCCAGCAGTTACAGGGGCAGGGAAGAGACCCAGTACTTC.

This clone was picked up one time. The J gene is TRBJ1-1, the V gene TRBV14; 7 nucleotides align to TRBD1. CDR3 length equals 14 residues. The J segment lost 10 bases and the V segment lost 0 bases, leaving 8 bases of the junction unmatched. Germline V lookup: CDR1 SGHDN, CDR2 FVKESK. The CDR3 DNA follows: TGTGCCAGCAGCCAAGACTTAAAGGGGGCATTAGCTTTCTTT. Protein product: CASSQDLKGALAFF.

The J gene is TRBJ1-2, the V gene TRBV6-1, with 8 bases fitting TRBD1. V was clipped by 3 bases and J by 5 bases; unmatched bases: 8. The CDR3 has 15 residues. Germline CDR1 and CDR2: MNHNS and SASEGT. The CDR3 sequence: CASSDAGQAIYGYTF. The CDR3 coding sequence is TGTGCCAGCAGTGACGCGGGACAGGCAATTTATGGCTACACCTTC.

The CDR3 sequence: CASRETGGTNYGYTF. CDR3 DNA sequence: TGTGCCAGCAGGGAGACAGGGGGGACTAACTATGGCTACACCTTC. The rearrangement links TRBV6-6 to TRBJ1-2, with 9 nucleotides matching TRBD1. V dropped 6 bases and J dropped 0; count of bases not matched to a gene: 5. CDR3 length: 15 amino acids. Germline CDR1 and CDR2: MNHNY and SVGAGI (reference sequence).

Comments on this clone: In the same sample, other DNA sequences code for this CDR3. The DNA of the CDR3 is TGTGCCAGCTCACCACCGAGCTCCTACGAGCAGTACTTC. Translating gives CASSPPSSYEQYF. The chain is built from TRBV18 and TRBJ2-7; D is ambiguous. CDR1 and CDR2 (germline): KGHSH, LQKENI. This CDR3 is 13 amino acids long. V was cut by 0 bases and J by 0 bases, with 3 bases left in between.

The rearrangement joins TRBV6-1 to TRBJ1-3, with D possibly TRBD1 on 6 matching bases. This CDR3 has 15 amino acids. CDR1 is MNHNS, CDR2 SASEGT, per germline. V lost 0 bases, J lost 0 bases, and 6 bases lay in between. The CDR3 protein is CASSEADSSGNTIYF. CDR3 nucleotides: TGTGCCAGCAGTGAAGCGGACAGCTCTGGAAACACCATATATTTT.

The genes are TRBV6-5 and TRBJ2-7, with 8 nucleotides matching TRBD2. The trim removed 7 bases at V and 6 bases at J, leaving 11 bases unmatched. The CDR3 contains 14 residues. CDR1 is MNHEY and CDR2 is SVGAGI in the germline V gene. CDR3 protein: CASTSPGTRGEQYF. In DNA form, the CDR3 reads TGTGCCAGCACCTCCCCCGGGACTAGAGGCGAGCAGTACTTC.

V usage is TRBV7-2 and J usage is TRBJ1-2, with a tentative D call TRBD1 (6 bases). In germline, CDR1 is SGHTA, CDR2 FQGNSA. V was cut by 4 bases and J by 3 bases, with 12 bases left in between. The CDR3 extends over 14 amino acids. The CDR3 is CASSSRQEYYGYTF. The CDR3 DNA reads TGTGCCAGCAGCTCGAGACAGGAGTACTATGGCTACACCTTC.

V and J are TRBV18 and TRBJ2-7, with TRBD1 matching over 9 bases. J gave up 5 bases and V 4 bases, and 6 bases lay outside the gene matches. The CDR3 loop spans 14 amino acids. Germline V CDR1 and CDR2: KGHSH, LQKENI. The CDR3 protein is CASSRGTGTNEQYF. CDR3 coding DNA: TGTGCCAGCTCACGGGGGACAGGGACGAACGAGCAGTACTTC.

This clone was picked up a small number of times. The rearrangement joins TRBV5-1 to TRBJ1-5; the match to TRBD1 covers 7 bases. The length of the CDR3 is 15 residues. Unmatched junction bases numbered 7, after V lost 4 bases and J lost 3 bases. Germline lookup yields CDR1 SGHRS and CDR2 YFSETQ. The CDR3 sequence is CASSPGQANNQPQHF. CDR3 sequence (DNA): TGCGCCAGCAGCCCAGGACAGGCGAACAATCAGCCCCAGCATTTT.

The V and J genes are TRBV2 and TRBJ1-3; D is ambiguous. Germline-derived CDR1 and CDR2 are SNHLY and FYNNEI. The CDR3 totals 16 residues. V gave up 8 bases and J gave up 0 bases, with 17 bases separating them. CDR3 DNA: TGTGCCAGCGGAGTGCCTCCCGGCAGCTCTGGAAACACCATATATTTT. Translation: CASGVPPGSSGNTIYF.

This clone was detected once. The J gene is TRBJ1-1, the V gene TRBV19; a weak D match, TRBD1 (5 bases). V was shortened by 7 bases and J by 3 bases, with 21 bases between the two germline ends. Germline CDR1 is LNHDA and CDR2 is SQIVND (reference sequence). This CDR3 contains 16 residues. CDR3 protein: CASKLAYIPGDTEAFF. The DNA for the CDR3 is TGTGCCAGTAAGTTGGCCTACATTCCGGGGGACACTGAAGCTTTCTTT.